This TCR beta chain stems from a study of T-cell reconstitution after alpha-beta-depleted transplantation in children. Unique molecular identifiers featured in how the TCRbeta library was prepared. TCRdb independently ran MiXCR on the PCR reads; one entry per CDR3 protein. The sample yields a few hundred thousand distinct CDR3 sequences, roughly a quarter seen once. A note on this clonotype: No antigen is known for it.

Whole-study results and caveats: Diversity and T-cell counts at one year after transplant derived mostly from new T cells. Alpha-beta T cells about two months after transplant reportedly derived from several hundred expanded graft clones. TCRbeta diversity was high at day 60 in some patients (a result of surviving recipient T cells and thymic progenitors).

The germline V gene encodes CDR1 DFQATT and CDR2 SNEGSKA (reference sequence). V was trimmed by 0 bases and J by 10 bases, leaving 11 bases between them. The CDR3 sequence is 12 residues long. The chain recombines TRBV20-1 with TRBJ2-3, with D perhaps TRBD2 (5 bases). The clonotype originates from a girl between 2 and 10 years old with Fanconi anemia, due to receive a stem cell transplant. Sequenced here: PBMCs, sampled before TCRalphabeta/CD19-depleted stem cell transplant. CDR3 region: CSARDFLAAQYF. The DNA of the CDR3 is TGCAGTGCTAGAGATTTCCTAGCAGCGCAGTATTTT.